Listed below are T cell receptor beta chains from one sample, sequenced in a study of T cell responses to AZD1222 COVID-19 vaccine. The repertoire was sequenced with immunoSEQ multiplex PCR; TCRdb's copy has only in-frame clones and lacks some. The sample includes 95,000 or so clones, approximately 88% of them seen just once. This specimen was peripheral blood, taken on day 0 of AZD1222 vaccination. Source of these receptors: an adult in good health. Both conserved end residues are part of each CDR3. D genes are given only for firm matches. Clone size is not always given. Where it is, it says once, few, many or a class for expanded clones.

CASSATGGFNGYTF	TGTGCCAGCAGTGCGACAGGGGGTTTTAATGGCTACACCTTC	TRBJ1-2	once	14	TRBD1	TRBV28
CASSFGNTIYF	TGTGCCAGCAGCTTCGGAAACACCATATATTTT	TRBJ1-3	.	11	.	TRBV7-2
CASSGLAGWADTQYF	TGTGCCAGCAGCGGACTAGCGGGGTGGGCAGATACGCAGTATTTT	TRBJ2-3	.	15	.	TRBV21-1
CASSLTRAVINTEAFF	TGTGCCAGCAGCCTAACCCGCGCAGTAATCAACACTGAAGCTTTCTTT	TRBJ1-1	.	16	.	TRBV27
CASSLSAARTVSYTF	TGTGCCAGCAGCTTGAGTGCTGCCAGGACGGTCTCGTACACCTTC	TRBJ1-2	.	15	.	TRBV5-5
CASSLQGYNEQFF	TGTGCCAGCAGCTTACAGGGTTACAATGAGCAGTTCTTC	TRBJ2-1	.	13	.	TRBV7-3
CASSIRRTGGADYGYTF	TGTGCCAGCAGCATCAGACGGACAGGGGGCGCCGACTATGGCTACACCTTC	TRBJ1-2	once	17	TRBD1	TRBV3-1/TRBV3-2
CASRGRGDYGYTF	TGTGCCAGCAGAGGGAGGGGGGACTATGGCTACACCTTC	TRBJ1-2	.	13	.	TRBV2
CASSEGTAYYGYTF	TGTGCCAGCAGCGAGGGGACAGCGTACTATGGCTACACCTTC	TRBJ1-2	.	14	TRBD1	TRBV9
CASSAGGPFTDTQYF	TGTGCCAGCAGTGCGGGGGGGCCCTTCACAGATACGCAGTATTTT	TRBJ2-3	.	15	TRBD2	TRBV5-4
CASSLWPGDTEAFF	TGCGCCAGCAGCTTGTGGCCCGGGGACACTGAAGCTTTCTTT	TRBJ1-1	.	14	.	TRBV5-1
CASTGQNYEQYF	TGTGCCAGCACAGGCCAGAACTACGAGCAGTACTTC	TRBJ2-7	.	12	.	TRBV27
CASSYGGRYTEAFF	TGTGCCAGCAGTTACGGGGGCCGGTACACTGAAGCTTTCTTT	TRBJ1-1	once	14	.	TRBV6-5
CASSLALAMNTEAFF	TGCGCCAGCAGCTTGGCCTTGGCGATGAACACTGAAGCTTTCTTT	TRBJ1-1	.	15	.	TRBV5-1
CAWSVKDRINSPLHF	TGTGCCTGGAGTGTAAAGGACAGAATTAATTCACCCCTCCACTTT	TRBJ1-6	.	15	.	TRBV30
CASSNTGELFF	TGCGCCAGCAGTAACACCGGGGAGCTGTTTTTT	TRBJ2-2	.	11	.	TRBV10-2
CASSQRGQSNEKLFF	TGTGCCAGCAGCCAGAGGGGACAGAGTAATGAAAAACTGTTTTTT	TRBJ1-4	.	15	TRBD1	TRBV3-1/TRBV3-2